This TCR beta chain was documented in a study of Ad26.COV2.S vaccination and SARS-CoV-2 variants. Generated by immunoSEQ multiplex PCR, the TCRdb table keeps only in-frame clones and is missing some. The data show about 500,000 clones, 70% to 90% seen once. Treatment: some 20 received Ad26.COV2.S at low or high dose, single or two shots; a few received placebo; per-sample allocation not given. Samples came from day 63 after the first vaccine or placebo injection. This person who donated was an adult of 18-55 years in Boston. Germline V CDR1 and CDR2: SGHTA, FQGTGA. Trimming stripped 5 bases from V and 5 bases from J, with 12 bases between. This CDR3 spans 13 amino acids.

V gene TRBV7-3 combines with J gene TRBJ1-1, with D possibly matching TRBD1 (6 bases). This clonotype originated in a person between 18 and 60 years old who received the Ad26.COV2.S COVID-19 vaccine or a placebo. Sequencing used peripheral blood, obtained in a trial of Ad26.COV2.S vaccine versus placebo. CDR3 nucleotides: TGTGCCAGCAGCACAGGGACAACAACTGAAGCTTTCTTT. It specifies CASSTGTTTEAFF.